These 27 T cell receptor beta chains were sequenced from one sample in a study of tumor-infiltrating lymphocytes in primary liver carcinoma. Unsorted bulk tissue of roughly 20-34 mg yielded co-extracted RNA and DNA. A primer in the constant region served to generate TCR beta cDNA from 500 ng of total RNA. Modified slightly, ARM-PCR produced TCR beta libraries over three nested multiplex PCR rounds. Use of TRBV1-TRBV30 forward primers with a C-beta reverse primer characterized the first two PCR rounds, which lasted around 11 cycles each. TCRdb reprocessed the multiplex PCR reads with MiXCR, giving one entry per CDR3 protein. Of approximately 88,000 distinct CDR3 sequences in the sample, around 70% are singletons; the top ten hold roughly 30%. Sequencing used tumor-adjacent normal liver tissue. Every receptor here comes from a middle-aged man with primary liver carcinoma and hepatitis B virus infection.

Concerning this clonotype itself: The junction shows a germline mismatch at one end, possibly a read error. CDR3 sequence (DNA): TGCAGCGTCCAACTCCGACCTAATGAGCAGATCTTC. Protein sequence: CSVQLRPNEQIF. The V gene is TRBV29-1, the J gene TRBJ2-1; D call uncertain. CDR3 length: 12 amino acids. Germline CDR1 is SQVTM and CDR2 is ANQGSEA.

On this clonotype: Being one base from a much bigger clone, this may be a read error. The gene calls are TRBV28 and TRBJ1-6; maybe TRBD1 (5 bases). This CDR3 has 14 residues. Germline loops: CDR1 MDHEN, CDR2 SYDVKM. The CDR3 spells CTSSPSREKAPLHF. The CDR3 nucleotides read TGTACCAGCAGCCCCAGCAGGGAGAAGGCACCCCTCCACTTT. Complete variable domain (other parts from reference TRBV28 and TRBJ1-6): DVKVTQSSRYLVKRTGEKVFLECVQDMDHENMFWYRQDPGLGLRLIYFSYDVKMKEKGDIPEGYSVSREKKERFSLILESASTNQTSMYLCTSSPSREKAPLHFGNGTRLTVT.

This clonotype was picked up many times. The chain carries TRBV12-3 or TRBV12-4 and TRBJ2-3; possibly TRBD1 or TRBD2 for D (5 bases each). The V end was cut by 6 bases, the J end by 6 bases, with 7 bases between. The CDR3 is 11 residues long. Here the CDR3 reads CASSRGDTQYF. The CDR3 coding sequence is TGTGCCAGCAGCCGGGGCGATACGCAGTATTTT.

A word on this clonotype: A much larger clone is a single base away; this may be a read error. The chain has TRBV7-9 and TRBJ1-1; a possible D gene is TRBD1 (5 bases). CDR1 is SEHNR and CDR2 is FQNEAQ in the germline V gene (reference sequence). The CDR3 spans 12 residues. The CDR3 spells CVSSLVAGKAFF. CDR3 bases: TGTGTCAGCAGCTTAGTGGCAGGGAAAGCTTTCTTT.

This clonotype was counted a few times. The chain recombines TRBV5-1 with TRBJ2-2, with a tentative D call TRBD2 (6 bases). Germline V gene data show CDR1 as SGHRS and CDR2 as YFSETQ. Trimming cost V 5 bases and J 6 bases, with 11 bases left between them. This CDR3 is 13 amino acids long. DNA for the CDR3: TGCGCCAGCAGTATCAGGGAGGCCGGGGAGCTGTTTTTT. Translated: CASSIREAGELFF.

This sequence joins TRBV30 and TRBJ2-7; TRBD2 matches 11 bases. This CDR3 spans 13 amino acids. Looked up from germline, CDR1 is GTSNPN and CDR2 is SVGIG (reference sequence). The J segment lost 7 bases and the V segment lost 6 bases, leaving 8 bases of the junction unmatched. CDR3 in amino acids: CACGGLAAIEQYF. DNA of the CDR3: TGTGCCTGCGGGGGACTAGCGGCTATAGAGCAGTACTTC. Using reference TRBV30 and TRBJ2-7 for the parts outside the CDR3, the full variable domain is SQTIHQWPATLVQPVGSPLSLECTVEGTSNPNLYWYRQAAGRGLQLLFYSVGIGQISSEVPQNLSASRPQDRQFILSSKKLLLSDSGFYLCACGGLAAIEQYFGPGTRLTVT.

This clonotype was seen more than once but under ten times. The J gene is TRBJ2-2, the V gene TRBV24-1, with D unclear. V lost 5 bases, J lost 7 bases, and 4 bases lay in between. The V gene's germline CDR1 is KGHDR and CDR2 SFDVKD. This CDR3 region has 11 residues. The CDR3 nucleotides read TGTGCCACCAGTGCGCTCGGGGAGCTGTTTTTT. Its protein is CATSALGELFF.

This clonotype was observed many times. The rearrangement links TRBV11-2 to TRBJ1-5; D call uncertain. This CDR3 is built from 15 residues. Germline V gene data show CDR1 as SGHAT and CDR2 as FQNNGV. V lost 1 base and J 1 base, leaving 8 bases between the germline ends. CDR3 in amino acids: CASSLVAGSNQPQHF. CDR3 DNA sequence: TGTGCCAGCAGCTTAGTAGCGGGGAGCAATCAGCCCCAGCATTTT.

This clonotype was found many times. Written as DNA, the CDR3 is TGTGCCAGCGAGCCTTCGTCGGGGGGGTTACAAGAGACCCAGTACTTC. The encoded protein is CASEPSSGGLQETQYF. The chain combines TRBV6-2 or TRBV6-3 with TRBJ2-5, with 8 bases fitting TRBD2. Germline CDR1 MNHEY, CDR2 SVGEGT. The CDR3 runs to 16 residues. V lost 8 bases and J lost 2; bases outside the gene matches: 13.

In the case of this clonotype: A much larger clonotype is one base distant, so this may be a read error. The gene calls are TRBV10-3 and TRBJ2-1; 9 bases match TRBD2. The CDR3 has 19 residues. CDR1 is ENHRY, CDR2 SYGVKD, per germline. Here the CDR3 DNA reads TGTGACATCAGTGTCGATGGGACATTTAGCGGGAGTGAGGGCAATGAGCAGTTCTTC. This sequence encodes CDISVDGTFSGSEGNEQFF.

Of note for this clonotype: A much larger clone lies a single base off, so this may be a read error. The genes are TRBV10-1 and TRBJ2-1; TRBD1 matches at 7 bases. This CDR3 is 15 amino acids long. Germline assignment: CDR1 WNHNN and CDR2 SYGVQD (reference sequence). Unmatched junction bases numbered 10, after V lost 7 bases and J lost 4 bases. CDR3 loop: CASIDDRVPYNEQFF. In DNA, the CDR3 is TGCGCCAGCATCGACGACAGGGTACCTTACAATGAGCAGTTCTTC.

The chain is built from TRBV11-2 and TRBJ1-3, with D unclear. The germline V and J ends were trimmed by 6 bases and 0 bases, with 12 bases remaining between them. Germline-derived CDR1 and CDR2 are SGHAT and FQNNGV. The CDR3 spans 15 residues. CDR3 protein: CASSDLCNSGNTIYF. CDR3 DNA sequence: TGTGCCAGCAGTGACCTCTGCAACTCTGGAAACACCATATATTTT.

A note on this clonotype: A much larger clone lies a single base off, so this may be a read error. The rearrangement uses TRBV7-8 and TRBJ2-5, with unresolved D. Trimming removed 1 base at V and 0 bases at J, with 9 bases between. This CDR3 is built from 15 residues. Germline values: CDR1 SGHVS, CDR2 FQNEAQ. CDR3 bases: TGTGCCAGCAGCTTAGTGGGCGGTAACCAAGAGACCCAGTACTTC. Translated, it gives CASSLVGGNQETQYF.

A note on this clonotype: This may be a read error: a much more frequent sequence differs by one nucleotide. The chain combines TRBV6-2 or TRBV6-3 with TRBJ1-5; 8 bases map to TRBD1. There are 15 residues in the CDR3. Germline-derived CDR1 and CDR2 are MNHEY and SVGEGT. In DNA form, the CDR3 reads TGTGCCGGCAGTCTAACAGGGGGGAGCAATCAGCCCCAGCATTTT. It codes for CAGSLTGGSNQPQHF.

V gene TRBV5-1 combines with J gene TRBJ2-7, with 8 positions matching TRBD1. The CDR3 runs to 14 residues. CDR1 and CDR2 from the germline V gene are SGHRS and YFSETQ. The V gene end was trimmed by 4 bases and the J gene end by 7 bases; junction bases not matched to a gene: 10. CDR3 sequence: CASSAGTGPFEQYF. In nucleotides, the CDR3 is TGCGCCAGCAGCGCGGGGACAGGTCCCTTTGAGCAGTACTTC.

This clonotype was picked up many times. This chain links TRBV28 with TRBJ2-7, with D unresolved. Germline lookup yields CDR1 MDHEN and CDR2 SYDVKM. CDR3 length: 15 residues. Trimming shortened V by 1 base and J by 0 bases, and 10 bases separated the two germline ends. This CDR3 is CASSLFRTPSYEQYF. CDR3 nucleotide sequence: TGTGCCAGCAGTTTATTCAGGACCCCCTCCTACGAGCAGTACTTC.

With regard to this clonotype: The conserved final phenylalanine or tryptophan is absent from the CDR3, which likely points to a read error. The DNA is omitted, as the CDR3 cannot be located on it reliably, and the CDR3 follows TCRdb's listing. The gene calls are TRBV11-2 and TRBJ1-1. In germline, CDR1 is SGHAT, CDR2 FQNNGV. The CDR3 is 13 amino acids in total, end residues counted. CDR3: CASSQQVNTEGFY.

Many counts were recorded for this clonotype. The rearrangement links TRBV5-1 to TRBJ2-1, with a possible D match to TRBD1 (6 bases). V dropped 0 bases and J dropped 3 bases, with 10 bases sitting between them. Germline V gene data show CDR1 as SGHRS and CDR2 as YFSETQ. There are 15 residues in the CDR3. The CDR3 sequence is CASSLEGVLYNEQFF. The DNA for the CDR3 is TGCGCCAGCAGCTTGGAGGGGGTACTCTACAATGAGCAGTTCTTC.

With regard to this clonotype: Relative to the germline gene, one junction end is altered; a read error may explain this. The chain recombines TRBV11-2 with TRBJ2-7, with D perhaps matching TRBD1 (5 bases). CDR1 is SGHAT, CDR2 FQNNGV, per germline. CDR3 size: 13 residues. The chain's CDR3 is CASSLSGSYEHYF. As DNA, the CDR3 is TGTGCCAGCAGCTTGTCAGGGTCCTACGAGCACTACTTC.

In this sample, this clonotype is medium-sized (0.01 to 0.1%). The DNA for the CDR3 is TGCAGCGTGACCCCGGGGGGGATTCGGGAGACCCAGTACTTC. It encodes CSVTPGGIRETQYF. The chain uses TRBV29-1 and TRBJ2-5; 8 bases agree with TRBD2. Germline loops: CDR1 SQVTM, CDR2 ANQGSEA. Germline trimming cut 6 bases from V and 5 bases from J; bases unmatched to any gene: 11. CDR3 length equals 14 residues.

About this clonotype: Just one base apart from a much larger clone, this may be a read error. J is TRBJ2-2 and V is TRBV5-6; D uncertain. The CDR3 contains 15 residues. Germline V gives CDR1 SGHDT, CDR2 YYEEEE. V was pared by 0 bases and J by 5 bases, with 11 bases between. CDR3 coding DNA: TGTGCCAGCAGCTTGGGGCAGATACTAACCGGGGAGCTGTTTTTT. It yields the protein CASSLGQILTGELFF.

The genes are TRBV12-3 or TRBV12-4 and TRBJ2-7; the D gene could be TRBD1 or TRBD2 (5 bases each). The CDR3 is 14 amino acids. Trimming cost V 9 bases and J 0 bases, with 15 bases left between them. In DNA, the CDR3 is TGTGCCAGAACGTTCGGGGCGGTCTCCTACGAGCAGTACTTC. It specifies CARTFGAVSYEQYF.

The CDR3 protein is CSVEEGRDYSCTF. CDR3 sequence (DNA): TGCAGCGTTGAAGAGGGACGGGACTATAGCTGCACCTTC. The chain is built from TRBV29-1 and TRBJ1-2; D is perhaps TRBD1 (5 bases). Looked up from germline, CDR1 is SQVTM and CDR2 is ANQGSEA. Trimming removed 0 bases from V and 13 bases from J, with 18 bases in between. This CDR3 spans 13 amino acids.

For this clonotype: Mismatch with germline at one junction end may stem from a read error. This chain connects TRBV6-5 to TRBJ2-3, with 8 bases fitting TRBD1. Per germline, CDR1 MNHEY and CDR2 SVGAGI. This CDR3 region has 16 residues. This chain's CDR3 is CASSYSGGDVTDTQYF. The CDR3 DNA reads TGTGCCAGCAGTTATTCAGGGGGCGATGTCACAGATACACAGTATTTT.

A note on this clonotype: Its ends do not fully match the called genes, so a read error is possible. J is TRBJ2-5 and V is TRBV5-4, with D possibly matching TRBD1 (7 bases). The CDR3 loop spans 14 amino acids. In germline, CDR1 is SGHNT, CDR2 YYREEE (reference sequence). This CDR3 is CASSGGTEWETQCF. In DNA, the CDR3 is TGTGCCAGTAGCGGAGGGACAGAATGGGAGACCCAGTGCTTC.

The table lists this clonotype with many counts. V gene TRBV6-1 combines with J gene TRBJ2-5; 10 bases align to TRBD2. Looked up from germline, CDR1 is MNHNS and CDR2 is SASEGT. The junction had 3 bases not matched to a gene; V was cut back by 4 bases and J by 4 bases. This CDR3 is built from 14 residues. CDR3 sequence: CASSVRLAGETQYF. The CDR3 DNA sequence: TGTGCCAGCAGTGTTCGACTAGCGGGAGAGACCCAGTACTTC.

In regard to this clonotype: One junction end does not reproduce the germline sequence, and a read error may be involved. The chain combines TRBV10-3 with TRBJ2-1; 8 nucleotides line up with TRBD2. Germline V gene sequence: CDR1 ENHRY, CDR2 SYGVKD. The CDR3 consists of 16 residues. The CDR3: CAITFVAGSSYNEQLF. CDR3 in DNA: TGTGCCATCACATTCGTAGCGGGAAGCTCCTACAATGAGCAGCTCTTC.